The 16 T cell receptor beta chains reported below all come from one sample, sequenced in a study of T cell responses to AZD1222 COVID-19 vaccine. Sequenced by immunoSEQ multiplex PCR; TCRdb stores in-frame clones only, minus some. Of 120,000 to 150,000 clones listed, 75% to 95% are singletons. The sample here was peripheral blood, taken on day 0 of MenACWY control vaccination. The receptor source for this set is an adult in good health.

V is TRBV19 and J is TRBJ1-1; 8 nucleotides match TRBD1. CDR3 size: 15 residues. The J segment lost 1 base and the V segment lost 5 bases, leaving 6 bases of the junction unmatched. In germline, CDR1 is LNHDA, CDR2 SQIVND (reference sequence). CDR3 in DNA: TGTGCCAGTAGTGGATCGGGACAGGCGAACACTGAAGCTTTCTTT. Protein: CASSGSGQANTEAFF.

J is TRBJ2-1 and V is TRBV27; 11 nucleotides agree with TRBD2. Trimming removed 2 bases from V and 6 bases from J; junction bases left unmatched: 3. CDR3 length: 15 amino acids. Germline V CDR1 and CDR2: MNHEY, SMNVEV (reference sequence). The CDR3 sequence is CASSLGTSGVNEQFF. The CDR3 bases are TGTGCCAGCAGTTTAGGGACTAGCGGCGTCAATGAGCAGTTCTTC.

V and J are TRBV9 and TRBJ1-5, with 8 bases aligning to TRBD1. CDR3 length: 14 amino acids. V lost 4 bases to trimming and J lost 7 bases; unmatched junction nucleotides: 7. Germline values: CDR1 SGDLS, CDR2 YYNGEE. The CDR3 is CASSLTGVRQPQHF. The CDR3, as DNA: TGTGCCAGCAGCCTGACAGGGGTCAGGCAGCCCCAGCATTTT.

Only one count was recorded for this clone. The chain couples TRBV4-1 to TRBJ2-2; D remains ambiguous. This CDR3 contains 13 residues. V lost 4 bases to trimming and J lost 4 bases, with 7 bases between them. Germline lookup yields CDR1 MGHRA and CDR2 YSYEKL. The CDR3 reads CASSPTRTGELFF. CDR3 DNA: TGCGCCAGCAGCCCCACCCGCACCGGGGAGCTGTTTTTT.

Remarks on this clone: A junction end diverges from the germline sequence, so it may reflect a read error. V usage is TRBV7-3 and J usage is TRBJ2-3; the match to TRBD1 covers 9 bases. Germline-derived CDR1 and CDR2 are SGHTA and FQGTGA. The CDR3 length is 12 residues. CDR3 in DNA: TGTGCCAGCAGCCGTACAGGGGGCCCACGACTTTTT. It yields the protein CASSRTGGPRLF.

The chain links TRBV7-9 to TRBJ2-5; D gene uncertain. V was clipped by 5 bases and J by 2 bases, with 12 bases between them. The germline V gene has CDR1 SEHNR and CDR2 FQNEAQ (reference sequence). The CDR3 loop spans 14 amino acids. The CDR3: CASSLRTNQETQYF. In DNA, the CDR3 is TGTGCCAGCAGCCTACGAACTAATCAAGAGACCCAGTACTTC.

This chain uses TRBV7-3 with TRBJ2-7; no reliable D call. V lost 3 bases to trimming and J lost 0 bases, with 6 bases between them. CDR1 and CDR2 (germline): SGHTA, FQGTGA. The CDR3 spans 13 residues. CDR3 DNA sequence: TGTGCCAGCAGCTTGGCGGCCTCCTACGAGCAGTACTTC. As protein: CASSLAASYEQYF.

This clone showed up just a few times. The V call is TRBV27, the J call TRBJ2-2, with a tentative D call TRBD2 (5 bases). The germline V gene encodes CDR1 MNHEY and CDR2 SMNVEV (reference sequence). The CDR3 extends over 16 amino acids. V dropped 4 bases and J dropped 4 bases, with 16 bases sitting between them. The CDR3 is CASSSDFMGFTGELFF. For the CDR3, the DNA is TGTGCCAGCAGTTCGGACTTTATGGGATTCACCGGGGAGCTGTTTTTT.

This clone was seen a single time. As DNA, the CDR3 is TGTGCCAGCTACAGAGGGAACACTGAAGCTTTCTTT. Its translation: CASYRGNTEAFF. V usage is TRBV27 and J usage is TRBJ1-1; D gene unclear. The CDR3 length is 12 residues. V was pared by 8 bases and J by 1 base, with 8 bases between. The germline CDR1 and CDR2 sequences are MNHEY and SMNVEV (reference sequence).

In DNA form, the CDR3 reads TGTGCCAGCAGCCAAGACCGTGGGACGCAACTGAGTCATGGAAACACCATATATTTT. Protein: CASSQDRGTQLSHGNTIYF. The chain uses TRBV4-2 and TRBJ1-3; D is possibly TRBD1 (5 bases). The V end lost 0 bases, the J end lost 3 bases, and 21 bases lay between the germline ends. CDR1 LGHNA and CDR2 YNFKEQ come from the germline V gene. The CDR3 spans 19 residues.

This clone was recorded a few times. V is TRBV12-2 and J is TRBJ2-1; the table names TRBD2, a call not compared with the DNA. TRBV12-2 is assigned pseudogene status. This CDR3 contains 15 residues. This chain's CDR3 is CASRFQLAGGIGQFF. CDR3 bases: TGTGCAAGTCGCTTCCAACTAGCGGGGGGGATCGGGCAGTTCTTC.

This chain uses TRBV5-6 with TRBJ1-1; D not certain. Trimming removed 0 bases at V and 8 bases at J, with 11 bases between. CDR3 length equals 13 residues. The germline CDR1 and CDR2 sequences are SGHDT and YYEEEE. The CDR3 here is CASSLAGEREAFF. The CDR3 coding sequence is TGTGCCAGCAGCTTGGCTGGGGAACGGGAAGCTTTCTTT.

The chain has TRBV28 and TRBJ1-6, with D tentatively TRBD1 (5 bases). Germline values: CDR1 MDHEN, CDR2 SYDVKM. V lost 6 bases and J 3 bases, leaving 15 bases between the germline ends. The CDR3 spans 16 residues. CDR3 DNA sequence: TGTGCCAGCAGCCGATCCGGGGCCGTCTATAATTCACCCCTCCACTTT. Translating gives CASSRSGAVYNSPLHF.

The chain recombines TRBV14 with TRBJ1-1; TRBD1 agrees at 9 bases. Looked up from germline, CDR1 is SGHDN and CDR2 is FVKESK. Germline trimming cut 4 bases from V and 6 bases from J; bases unmatched to any gene: 9. The CDR3 runs to 15 residues. The DNA for the CDR3 is TGTGCCAGCAGCCTTGGACAGGGGTCGGTCTCTGAAGCTTTCTTT. It is translated as CASSLGQGSVSEAFF.

The V and J genes are TRBV2 and TRBJ2-5; tentative D call: TRBD1 (6 bases). The CDR3 length is 14 residues. Trimming pared 6 bases from V and 1 base from J, leaving 12 bases between. Germline CDR1 SNHLY, CDR2 FYNNEI. DNA of the CDR3: TGTGCCAGCAGCCCGGGACAACTCCAAGAGACCCAGTACTTC. As protein: CASSPGQLQETQYF.

This clone was observed a single time. The chain is built from TRBV11-2 and TRBJ1-2; D is possibly TRBD1 (5 bases). The CDR3 runs 15 residues. V lost 6 bases and J 5 bases, leaving 19 bases between the germline ends. Looked up from germline, CDR1 is SGHAT and CDR2 is FQNNGV. The CDR3 here is CASRAGSGVGYGYTF. As DNA, the CDR3 is TGTGCCAGCAGGGCAGGGAGTGGGGTAGGGTATGGCTACACCTTC.